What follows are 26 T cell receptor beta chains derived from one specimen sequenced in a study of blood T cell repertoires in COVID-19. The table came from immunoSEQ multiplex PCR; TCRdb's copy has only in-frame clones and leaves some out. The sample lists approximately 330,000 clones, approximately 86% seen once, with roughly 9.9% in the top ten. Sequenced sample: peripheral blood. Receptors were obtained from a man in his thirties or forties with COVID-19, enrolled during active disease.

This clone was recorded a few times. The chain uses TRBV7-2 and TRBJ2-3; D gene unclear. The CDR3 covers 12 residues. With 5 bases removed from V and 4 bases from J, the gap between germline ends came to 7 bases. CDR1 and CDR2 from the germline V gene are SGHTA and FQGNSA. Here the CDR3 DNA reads TGTGCCAGCAGCGCCGGTGCAGATACGCAGTATTTT. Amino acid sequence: CASSAGADTQYF.

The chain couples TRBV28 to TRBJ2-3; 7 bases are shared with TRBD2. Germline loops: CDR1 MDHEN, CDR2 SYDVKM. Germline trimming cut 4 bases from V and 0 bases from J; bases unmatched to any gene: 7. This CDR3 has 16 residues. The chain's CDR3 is CASSSLSGKSTDTQYF. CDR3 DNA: TGTGCCAGCAGTTCACTCAGCGGGAAAAGCACAGATACGCAGTATTTT.

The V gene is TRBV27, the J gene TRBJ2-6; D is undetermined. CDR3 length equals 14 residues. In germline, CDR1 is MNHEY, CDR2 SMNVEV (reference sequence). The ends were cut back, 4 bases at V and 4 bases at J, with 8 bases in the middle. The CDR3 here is CASSYQEGANVLTF. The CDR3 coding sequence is TGTGCCAGCAGTTACCAGGAAGGGGCCAACGTCCTGACTTTC.

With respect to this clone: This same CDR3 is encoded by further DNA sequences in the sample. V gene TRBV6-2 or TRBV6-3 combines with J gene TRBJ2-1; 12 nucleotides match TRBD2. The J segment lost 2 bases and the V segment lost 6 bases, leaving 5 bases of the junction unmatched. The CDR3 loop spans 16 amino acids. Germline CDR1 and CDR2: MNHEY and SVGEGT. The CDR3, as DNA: TGTGCCAGCAGCACTCGACTAGCGGGAGCCTACAATGAGCAGTTCTTC. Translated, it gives CASSTRLAGAYNEQFF.

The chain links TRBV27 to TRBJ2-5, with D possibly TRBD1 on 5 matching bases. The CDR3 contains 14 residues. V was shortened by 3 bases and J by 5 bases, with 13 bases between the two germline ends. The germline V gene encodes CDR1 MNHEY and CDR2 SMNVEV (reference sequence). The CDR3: CASSFNRGLETQYF. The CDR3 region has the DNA TGTGCCAGCAGTTTTAATAGGGGCTTGGAGACCCAGTACTTC.

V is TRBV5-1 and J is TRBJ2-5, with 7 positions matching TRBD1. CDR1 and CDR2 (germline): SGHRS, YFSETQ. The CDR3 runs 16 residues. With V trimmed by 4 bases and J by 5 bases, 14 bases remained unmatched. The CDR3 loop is CASSPWGQSEEETQYF. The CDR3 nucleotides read TGCGCCAGCAGCCCCTGGGGACAGTCAGAGGAGGAGACCCAGTACTTC.

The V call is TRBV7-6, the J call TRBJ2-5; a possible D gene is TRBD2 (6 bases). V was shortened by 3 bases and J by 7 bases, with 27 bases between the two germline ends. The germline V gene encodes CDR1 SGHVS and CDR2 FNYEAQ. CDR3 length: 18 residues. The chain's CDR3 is CASSFVPVVGEVIVTQYF. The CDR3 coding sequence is TGTGCCAGCAGCTTTGTCCCCGTTGTGGGGGAGGTTATTGTGACCCAGTACTTC.

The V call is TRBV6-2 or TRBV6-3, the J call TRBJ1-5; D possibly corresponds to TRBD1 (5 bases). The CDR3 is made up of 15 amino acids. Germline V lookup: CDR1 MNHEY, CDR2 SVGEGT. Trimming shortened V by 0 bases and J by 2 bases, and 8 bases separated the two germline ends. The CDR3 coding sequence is TGTGCCAGCAGTTACTCGGGGGGGGGCAATCAGCCCCAGCATTTT. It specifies CASSYSGGGNQPQHF.

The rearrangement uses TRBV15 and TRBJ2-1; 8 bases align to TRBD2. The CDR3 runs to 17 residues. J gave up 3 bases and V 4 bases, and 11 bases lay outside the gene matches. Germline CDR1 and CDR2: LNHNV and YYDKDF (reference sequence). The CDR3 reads CATSNVHGTRIYNEQFF. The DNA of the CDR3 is TGTGCCACCAGCAATGTACACGGGACTAGAATCTACAATGAGCAGTTCTTC. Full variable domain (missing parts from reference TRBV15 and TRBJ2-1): DAMVIQNPRYQVTQFGKPVTLSCSQTLNHNVMYWYQQKSSQAPKLLFHYYDKDFNNEADTPDNFQSRRPNTSFCFLDIRSPGLGDTAMYLCATSNVHGTRIYNEQFFGPGTRLTVL.

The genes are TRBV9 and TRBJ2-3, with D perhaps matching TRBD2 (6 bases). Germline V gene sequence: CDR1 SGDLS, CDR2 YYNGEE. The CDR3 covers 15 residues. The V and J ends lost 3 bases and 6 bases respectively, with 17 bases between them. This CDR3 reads CASSAVGGASDTQYF. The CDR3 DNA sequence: TGTGCCAGCAGCGCGGTGGGCGGGGCCTCCGATACGCAGTATTTT.

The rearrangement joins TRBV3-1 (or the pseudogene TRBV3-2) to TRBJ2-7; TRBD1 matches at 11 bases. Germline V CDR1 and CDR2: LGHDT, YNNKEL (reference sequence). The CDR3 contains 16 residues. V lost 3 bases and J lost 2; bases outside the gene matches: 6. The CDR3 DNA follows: TGTGCCAGCAGCCACCCCCCGGACAGGGGGCCCTACGAGCAGTACTTC. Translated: CASSHPPDRGPYEQYF.

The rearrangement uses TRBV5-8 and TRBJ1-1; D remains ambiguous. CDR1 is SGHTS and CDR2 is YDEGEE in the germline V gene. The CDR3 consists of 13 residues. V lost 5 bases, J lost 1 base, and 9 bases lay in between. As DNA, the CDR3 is TGTGCCAGCAGTCTGTGGAGGAACACTGAAGCTTTCTTT. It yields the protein CASSLWRNTEAFF.

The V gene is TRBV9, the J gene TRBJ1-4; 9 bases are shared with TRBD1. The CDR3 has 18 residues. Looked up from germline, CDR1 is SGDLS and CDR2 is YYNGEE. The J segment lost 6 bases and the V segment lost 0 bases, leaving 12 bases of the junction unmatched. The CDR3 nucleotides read TGTGCCAGCAGCGTAGCTCGGGACAGGGCTTGGTCGGATGAAAAACTGTTTTTT. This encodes CASSVARDRAWSDEKLFF.

In nucleotides, the CDR3 is TGTGCCAGCAGTTTTAGGTTTTTTAGACTAGCGGGGGGTACGGGGAGCACAGATACGCAGTATTTT. Protein product: CASSFRFFRLAGGTGSTDTQYF. The rearrangement uses TRBV27 and TRBJ2-3; 13 nucleotides align to TRBD2. Germline V gene lookup returns CDR1 MNHEY and CDR2 SMNVEV (reference sequence). This CDR3 is 22 amino acids long. V lost 3 bases, J lost 0 bases, and 18 bases stayed unmatched.

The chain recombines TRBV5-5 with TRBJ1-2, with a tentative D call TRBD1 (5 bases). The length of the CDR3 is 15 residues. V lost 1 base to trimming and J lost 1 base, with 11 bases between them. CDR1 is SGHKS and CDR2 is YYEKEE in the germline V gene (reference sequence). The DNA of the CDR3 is TGTGCCAGCAGCTTGTCGGGACTCTTTAACTATGGCTACACCTTC. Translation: CASSLSGLFNYGYTF. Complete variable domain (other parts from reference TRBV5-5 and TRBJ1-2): DAGVTQSPTHLIKTRGQQVTLRCSPISGHKSVSWYQQVLGQGPQFIFQYYEKEERGRGNFPDRFSARQFPNYSSELNVNALLLGDSALYLCASSLSGLFNYGYTFGSGTRLTVV.

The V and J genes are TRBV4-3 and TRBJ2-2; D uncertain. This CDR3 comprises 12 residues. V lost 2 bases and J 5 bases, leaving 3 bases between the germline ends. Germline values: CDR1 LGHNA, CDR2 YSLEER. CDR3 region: CASSQLTGELFF. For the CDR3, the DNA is TGCGCCAGCAGCCAACTAACCGGGGAGCTGTTTTTT.

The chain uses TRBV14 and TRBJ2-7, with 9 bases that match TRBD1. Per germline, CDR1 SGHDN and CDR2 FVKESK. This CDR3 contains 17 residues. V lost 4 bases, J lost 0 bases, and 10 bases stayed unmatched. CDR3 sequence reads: CASSPGQGTLFSYEQYF. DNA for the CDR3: TGTGCCAGCAGCCCGGGACAGGGAACCCTATTCTCCTACGAGCAGTACTTC.

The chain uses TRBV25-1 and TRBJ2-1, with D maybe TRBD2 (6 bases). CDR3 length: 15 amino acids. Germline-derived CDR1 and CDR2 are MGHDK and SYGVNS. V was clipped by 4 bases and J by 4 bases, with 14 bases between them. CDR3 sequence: CASSVGGDLYNEQFF. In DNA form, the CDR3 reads TGTGCCAGCAGTGTCGGCGGGGATTTATACAATGAGCAGTTCTTC.

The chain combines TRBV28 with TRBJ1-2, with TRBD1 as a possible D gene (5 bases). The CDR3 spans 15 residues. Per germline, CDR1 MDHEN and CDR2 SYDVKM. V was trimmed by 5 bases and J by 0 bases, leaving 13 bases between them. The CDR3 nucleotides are TGTGCCAGCAGTCCTCAGGGAACCTCTAACTATGGCTACACCTTC. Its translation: CASSPQGTSNYGYTF.

The CDR3 region has the DNA TGTGCCAGCAGTCGTCGTTGGCAGGGGGAGACCCAGTACTTC. It specifies CASSRRWQGETQYF. The chain carries TRBV6-5 and TRBJ2-5; tentatively, D is TRBD1 (6 bases). CDR3 size: 14 residues. V gave up 5 bases and J gave up 5 bases, with 15 bases separating them. Germline V gene lookup returns CDR1 MNHEY and CDR2 SVGAGI.

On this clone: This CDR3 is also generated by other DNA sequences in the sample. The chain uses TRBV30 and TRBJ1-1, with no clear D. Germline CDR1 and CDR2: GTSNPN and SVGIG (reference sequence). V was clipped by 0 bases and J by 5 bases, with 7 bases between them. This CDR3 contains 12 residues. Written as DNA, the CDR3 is TGTGCCTGGAGTGTAAGAGGAACTGAAGCTTTCTTT. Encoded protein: CAWSVRGTEAFF.

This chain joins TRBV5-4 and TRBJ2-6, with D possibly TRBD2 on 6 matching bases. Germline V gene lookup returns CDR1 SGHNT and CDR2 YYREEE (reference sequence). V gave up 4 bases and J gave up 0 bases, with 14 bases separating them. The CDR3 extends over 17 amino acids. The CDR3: CASSPAFGSSGANVLTF. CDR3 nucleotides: TGTGCCAGCAGCCCCGCATTCGGGAGCTCTGGGGCCAACGTCCTGACTTTC.

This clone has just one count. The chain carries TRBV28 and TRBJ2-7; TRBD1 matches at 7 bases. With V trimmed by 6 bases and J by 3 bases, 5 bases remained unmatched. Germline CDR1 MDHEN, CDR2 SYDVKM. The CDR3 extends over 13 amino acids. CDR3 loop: CASRLTGHYEQYF. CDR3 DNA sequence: TGTGCCAGCAGGCTGACAGGGCACTACGAGCAGTACTTC.

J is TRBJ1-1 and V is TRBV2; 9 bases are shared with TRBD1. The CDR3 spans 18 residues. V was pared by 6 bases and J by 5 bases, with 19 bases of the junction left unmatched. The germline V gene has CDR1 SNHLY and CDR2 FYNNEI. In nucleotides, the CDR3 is TGTGCCAGCAGACTCCGTAACAGGGGGCTAGGTGTCAAGACTGAAGCTTTCTTT. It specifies CASRLRNRGLGVKTEAFF.

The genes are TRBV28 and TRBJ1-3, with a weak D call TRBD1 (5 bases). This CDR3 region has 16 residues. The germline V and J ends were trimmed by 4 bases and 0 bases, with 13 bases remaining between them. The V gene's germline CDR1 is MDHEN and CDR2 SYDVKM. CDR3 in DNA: TGTGCCAGCAGTTCCCCTGGGGCAGCCTCTGGAAACACCATATATTTT. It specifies CASSSPGAASGNTIYF.

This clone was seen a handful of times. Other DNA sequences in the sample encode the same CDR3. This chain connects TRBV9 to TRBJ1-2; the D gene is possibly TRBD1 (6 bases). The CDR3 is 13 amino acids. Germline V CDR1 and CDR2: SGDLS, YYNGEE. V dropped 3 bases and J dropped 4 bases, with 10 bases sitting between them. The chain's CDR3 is CASSAGQIYGYTF. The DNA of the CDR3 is TGTGCCAGCAGCGCCGGACAGATCTATGGCTACACCTTC.